This is a list of T cell receptor beta chains from one sample in a study of blood T cell repertoires in COVID-19. TCRdb keeps only in-frame clones here, not all; method: immunoSEQ multiplex PCR. The sample yields around 300,000 clones, just over 85% seen once. Sequencing was carried out using peripheral blood. These receptors were taken from a woman aged 30 to 39 with active or convalescent COVID-19. Both conserved end residues are part of each CDR3. The D gene is left open where the match is weak. Clone size is given for some rows only: seen once, a few or many times, or a class if the clone is expanded.

>16|TRBJ2-7|TRBD1|NA|TRBV7-2
TGTGCCAGCAGCTTAGTGGGACAGGGGGCGTCCTACGAGCAGTACTTC
CASSLVGQGASYEQYF
>14|TRBJ2-7|NA|NA|TRBV11-2
TGTGCCAGCAGACGAAGAGGACAGAACTACGAGCAGTACTTC
CASRRRGQNYEQYF
>14|TRBJ2-7|TRBD1|NA|TRBV28
TGTGCCAGCAGCCTACAGGGGGTCGTCTACGAGCAGTACTTC
CASSLQGVVYEQYF
>17|TRBJ1-2|TRBD1|NA|TRBV27
TGTGCCAGCAAGGCCTGGGACAGAAGCCCTAGGGGCTATGGCTACACCTTC
CASKAWDRSPRGYGYTF
>17|TRBJ2-7|TRBD2|few|TRBV2
TGTGCCAGCACCCCCACCGATCTAGCGGGGATTCACTACGAGCAGTACTTC
CASTPTDLAGIHYEQYF
>18|TRBJ1-5|NA|once|TRBV19
TGTGCCAGTAGTACACAGTTCCGATTGACAAGTAGCAATCAGCCCCAGCATTTT
CASSTQFRLTSSNQPQHF
>15|TRBJ2-7|TRBD2|NA|TRBV19
TGTGCCAGCAGATTTCTAGCGGGGCCTTCCTACGAGCAGTACTTC
CASRFLAGPSYEQYF
>16|TRBJ2-5|NA|NA|TRBV3-1/TRBV3-2
TGTGCCAGCAGCCAAGATGGGGCCCCTAGCGTGGAGACCCAGTACTTC
CASSQDGAPSVETQYF
>16|TRBJ1-4|NA|NA|TRBV25-1
TGTGCCAGCAGTGATCCCCAGGCTGCTGATAATGAAAAACTGTTTTTT
CASSDPQAADNEKLFF
>15|TRBJ1-4|NA|NA|TRBV18
TGTGCCAGCTCACTAAGCTCCTTCTCGGGGGAAAAACTGTTTTTT
CASSLSSFSGEKLFF
>14|TRBJ1-2|NA|NA|TRBV6-5
TGTGCCAGCAGTTACTCAGGGGTGAACTATGGCTACACCTTC
CASSYSGVNYGYTF
>13|TRBJ1-1|NA|once|TRBV5-1
TGCGCCAGCAGTTTTCAGAAGAACACTGAAGCTTTCTTT
CASSFQKNTEAFF
>13|TRBJ2-7|NA|NA|TRBV6-5
TGTGCCAGCAGTTCGGCAGGGAGGAACGAGCAGTACTTC
CASSSAGRNEQYF
>16|TRBJ1-4|NA|NA|TRBV28
TGTGCCAGCAGTTTCCCCCCGGGACAAGGGGGACGTAAACTGTTTTTT
CASSFPPGQGGRKLFF
>14|TRBJ2-7|TRBD2|NA|TRBV6-1
TGTGCCAGCAGTGAAGCAGCGGGGGGTCACGAGCAGTACTTC
CASSEAAGGHEQYF
>16|TRBJ1-4|NA|NA|TRBV4-2
TGTGCCAGCAGCCAAGAGATGGGGGCCGGTAATGAAAAACTGTTTTTT
CASSQEMGAGNEKLFF
>14|TRBJ2-2|NA|NA|TRBV7-3
TGTGCCAGCAGCCTATTCGCGAACACCGGGGAGCTGTTTTTT
CASSLFANTGELFF
>13|TRBJ2-3|NA|NA|TRBV6-4
TGTGCCAGCAGTACTTCCCGGGGGGATACGCAGTATTTT
CASSTSRGDTQYF
>12|TRBJ2-7|NA|few|TRBV28
TGTGCCAGCAGTTTCTCTGAAGACAATCAGTACTTC
CASSFSEDNQYF
>11|TRBJ2-7|NA|NA|TRBV6-5
TGTGCCAGCAGTTCCCTGTATAGAGAGTACTTC
CASSSLYREYF
>11|TRBJ2-7|TRBD2|once|TRBV14
TGTGCCAGCAGCCACGGGGGGGGACAGTACTTC
CASSHGGGQYF
>13|TRBJ1-1|NA|NA|TRBV2
TGTGCCAGCAGTGCCGAGGTGAACACTGAAGCTTTCTTT
CASSAEVNTEAFF
>18|TRBJ2-3|TRBD2|NA|TRBV13
TGTGCCAGCAGCGTGTTAGGACTAGCGGGGGGGAGCACAGATACGCAGTATTTT
CASSVLGLAGGSTDTQYF
>17|TRBJ2-3|TRBD2|NA|TRBV7-2
TGTGCCAGCAGCTCTGCCCCACGCGGGGGGGCCCGAAGCACGCAGTATTTT
CASSSAPRGGARSTQYF
>14|TRBJ1-1|TRBD1|NA|TRBV6-5
TGTGCCAGCAGCGCAGGGGGCGGTTTTACTGAAGCTTTCTTT
CASSAGGGFTEAFF
>14|TRBJ2-3|NA|NA|TRBV5-5
TGTGCCAGCAGCACATACAGGGGCACAGATACGCAGTATTTT
CASSTYRGTDTQYF
>12|TRBJ1-1|NA|NA|TRBV10-2
TGCGCCAGCAGGAACCGGGAGACTGAAGCTTTCTTT
CASRNRETEAFF
>16|TRBJ1-3|TRBD1|NA|TRBV7-2
TGTGCCAGCAGCCTGATGACAGGGGGGCTTGGAAACACCATATATTTT
CASSLMTGGLGNTIYF
>13|TRBJ1-2|TRBD1|NA|TRBV6-5
TGTGCCAGCAGCAAGACAGGGGTGGATGGCTACACCTTC
CASSKTGVDGYTF
>13|TRBJ1-1|TRBD1|NA|TRBV2
TGTGCCAGCAGGACAGGGGAGAACACTGAAGCTTTCTTT
CASRTGENTEAFF
>16|TRBJ2-1|NA|NA|TRBV6-5
TGTGCCAGCAGTTACTCGGCCGTCACTAGCCCCAATGAGCAGTTCTTC
CASSYSAVTSPNEQFF
>16|TRBJ2-7|NA|NA|TRBV6-2/TRBV6-3
TGTGCCAGCAGTTACTCGGCGGACAATCCTCCCTACGAGCAGTACTTC
CASSYSADNPPYEQYF
>14|TRBJ1-2|TRBD1|NA|TRBV7-9
TGTGCCAGCAGCTTGGGACAGCCAATTAATGGCTACACCTTC
CASSLGQPINGYTF
>15|TRBJ1-6|NA|few|TRBV14
TGTGCCAGCAGCCAAAGAGGCAGGGCCAATTCACCCCTCCACTTT
CASSQRGRANSPLHF
>16|TRBJ1-1|NA|NA|TRBV18
TGTGCCAGCTCACCAGCCCTGGGAGTTAGGAACACTGAAGCTTTCTTT
CASSPALGVRNTEAFF
>16|TRBJ2-3|TRBD2|NA|TRBV7-3
TGTGCCAGCAGCTCCTATAGCGGGGGGCAGGGAGATACGCAGTATTTT
CASSSYSGGQGDTQYF
>16|TRBJ1-1|TRBD1|NA|TRBV24-1
TGTGCCACCAGTGATCCTGCCGGGACAGTCTACACTGAAGCTTTCTTT
CATSDPAGTVYTEAFF
>14|TRBJ2-5|NA|NA|TRBV2
TGTGCCAGCAGTGAAGCGAGTAGCAAAGAGACCCAGTACTTC
CASSEASSKETQYF
>15|TRBJ1-2|TRBD1|NA|TRBV19
TGTGCCAGTAGTCTTTCGGGACAGGGTATTTATGGCTACACCTTC
CASSLSGQGIYGYTF
>19|TRBJ1-2|TRBD1|NA|TRBV18
TGTGCCAGCTCACCACTGGTCTTTACGGACAGGGCCCTTAACTATGGCTACACCTTC
CASSPLVFTDRALNYGYTF